The present TCR beta chain was sequenced within a study of blood T cells in healthy people across ages. A second roughly 7 to 11 cycle PCR used barcoded and J-beta primers. Via MiXCR, TCRdb re-called the 5' RACE reads, giving one row per CDR3 protein. The data hold 550,000 to 800,000 distinct CDR3 sequences, with around a fifth observed a single time. Per germline, CDR1 SQVTM and CDR2 ANQGSEA. CDR3 length: 15 amino acids. Unmatched junction bases numbered 10, after V lost 1 base and J lost 5 bases. The individuals who served as donors were healthy Caucasians living in Russia, aged about 6 to 90. Samples each had at least 6 micrograms of total RNA extracted. Study-level results: Measured against age, TCR beta diversity per million T cells decreased in a roughly linear manner.

This clonotype was counted ten times or more. Its antigen is undetermined. This clonotype was obtained from a man between 65 and 85 years old in good health. The chain couples TRBV29-1 to TRBJ2-5; 7 bases align to TRBD1. The sequencing sample was made of blood. CDR3 in DNA: TGCAGCGTTGAAGGACAGGGCGTTTGGGGGGAGACCCAGTACTTC. The encoded protein is CSVEGQGVWGETQYF.